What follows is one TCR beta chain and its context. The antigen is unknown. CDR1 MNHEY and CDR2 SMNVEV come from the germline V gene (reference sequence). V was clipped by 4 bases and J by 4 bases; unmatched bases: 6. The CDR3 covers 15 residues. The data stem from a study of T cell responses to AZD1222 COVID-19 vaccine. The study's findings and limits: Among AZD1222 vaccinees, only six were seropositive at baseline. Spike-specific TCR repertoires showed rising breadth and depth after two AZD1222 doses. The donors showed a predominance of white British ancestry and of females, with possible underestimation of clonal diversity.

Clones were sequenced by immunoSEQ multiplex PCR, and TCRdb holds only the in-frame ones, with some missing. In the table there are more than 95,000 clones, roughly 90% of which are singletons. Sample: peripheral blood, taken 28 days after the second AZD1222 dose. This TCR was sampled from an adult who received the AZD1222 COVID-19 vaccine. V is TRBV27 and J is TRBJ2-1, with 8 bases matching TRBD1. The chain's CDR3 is CASSSRTGTYNEQFF. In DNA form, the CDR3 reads TGTGCCAGCAGTTCCCGGACAGGGACTTACAATGAGCAGTTCTTC.